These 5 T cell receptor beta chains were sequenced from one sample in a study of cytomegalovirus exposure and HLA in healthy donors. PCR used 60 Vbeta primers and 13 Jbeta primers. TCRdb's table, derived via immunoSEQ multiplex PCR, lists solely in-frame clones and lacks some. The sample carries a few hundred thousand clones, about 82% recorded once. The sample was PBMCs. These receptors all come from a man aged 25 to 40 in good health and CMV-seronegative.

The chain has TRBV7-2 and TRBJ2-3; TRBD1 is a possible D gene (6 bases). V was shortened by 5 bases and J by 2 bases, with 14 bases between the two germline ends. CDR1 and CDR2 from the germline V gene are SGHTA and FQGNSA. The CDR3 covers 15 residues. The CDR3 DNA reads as TGTGCCAGCAGCCCCGTAGGGGGAACCACAGATACGCAGTATTTT. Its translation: CASSPVGGTTDTQYF.

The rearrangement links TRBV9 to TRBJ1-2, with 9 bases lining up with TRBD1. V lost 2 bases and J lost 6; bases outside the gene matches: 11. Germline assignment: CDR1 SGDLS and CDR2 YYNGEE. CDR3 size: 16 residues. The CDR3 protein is CASSVGGDRAYDGYTF. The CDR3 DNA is TGTGCCAGCAGCGTCGGAGGGGACAGGGCCTATGATGGCTACACCTTC.

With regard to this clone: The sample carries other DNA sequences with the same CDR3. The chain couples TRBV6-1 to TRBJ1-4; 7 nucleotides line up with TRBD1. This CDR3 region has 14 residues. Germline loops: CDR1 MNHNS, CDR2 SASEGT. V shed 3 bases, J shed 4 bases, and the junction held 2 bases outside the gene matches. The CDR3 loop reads CASSDRQGNEKLFF. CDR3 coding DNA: TGTGCCAGCAGTGATCGACAGGGTAATGAAAAACTGTTTTTT.

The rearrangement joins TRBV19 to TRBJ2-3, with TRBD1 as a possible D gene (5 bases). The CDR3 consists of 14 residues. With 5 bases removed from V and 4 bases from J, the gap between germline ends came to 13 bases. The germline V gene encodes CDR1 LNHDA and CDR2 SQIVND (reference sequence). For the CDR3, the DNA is TGTGCCAGTAGTCGGACAAATGCCCCAGATACGCAGTATTTT. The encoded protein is CASSRTNAPDTQYF.

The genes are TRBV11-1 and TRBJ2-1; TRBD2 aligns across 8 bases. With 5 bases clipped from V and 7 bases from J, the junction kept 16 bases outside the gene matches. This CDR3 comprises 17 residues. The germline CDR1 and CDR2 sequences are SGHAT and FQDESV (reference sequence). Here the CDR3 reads CASSPSGGALEGNEQFF. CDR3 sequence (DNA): TGTGCCAGCAGCCCCTCGGGGGGGGCCCTAGAAGGAAATGAGCAGTTCTTC.